Below, one T cell receptor beta chain is given with its context. V was clipped by 2 bases and J by 9 bases; unmatched bases: 14. Germline V gene lookup returns CDR1 KGHSH and CDR2 LQKENI. The CDR3 is 18 residues long. These data are taken from a study of blood T cell repertoires in COVID-19. Clones were read by immunoSEQ multiplex PCR, and TCRdb kept only the in-frame ones, dropping some. The sample carries about 150,000 clones, roughly 84% recorded once. Specimen: peripheral blood. The chain employs TRBV18 and TRBJ1-3; 12 bases align to TRBD1. The clonotype was recovered from a man older than 75 with COVID-19, enrolled during active disease. The CDR3 sequence: CASSPRDRGLFGFGTIYF. DNA of the CDR3: TGTGCCAGCTCACCAAGGGACAGGGGGCTTTTCGGATTTGGCACCATATATTTT.